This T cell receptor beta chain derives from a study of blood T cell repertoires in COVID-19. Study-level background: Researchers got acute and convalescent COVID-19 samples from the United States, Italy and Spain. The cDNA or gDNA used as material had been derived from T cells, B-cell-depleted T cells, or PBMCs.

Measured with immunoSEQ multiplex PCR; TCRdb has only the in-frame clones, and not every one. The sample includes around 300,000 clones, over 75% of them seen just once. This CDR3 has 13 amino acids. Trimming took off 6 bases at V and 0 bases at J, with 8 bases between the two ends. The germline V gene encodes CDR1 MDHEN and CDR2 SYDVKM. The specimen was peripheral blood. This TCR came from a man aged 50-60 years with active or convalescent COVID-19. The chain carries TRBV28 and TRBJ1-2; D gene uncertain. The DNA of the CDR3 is TGTGCCAGCAGCATCGGGGCTAACTATGGCTACACCTTC. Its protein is CASSIGANYGYTF.